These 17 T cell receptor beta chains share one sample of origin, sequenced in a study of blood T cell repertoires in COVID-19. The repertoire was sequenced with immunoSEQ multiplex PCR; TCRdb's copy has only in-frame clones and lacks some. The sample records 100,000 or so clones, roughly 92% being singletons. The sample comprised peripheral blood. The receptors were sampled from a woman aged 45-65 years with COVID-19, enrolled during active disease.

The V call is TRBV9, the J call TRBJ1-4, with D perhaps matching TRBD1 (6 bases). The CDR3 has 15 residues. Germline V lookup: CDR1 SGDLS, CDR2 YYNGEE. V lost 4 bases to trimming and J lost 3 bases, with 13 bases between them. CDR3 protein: CASSPLGGSNEKLFF. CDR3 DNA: TGTGCCAGCAGCCCCCTAGGGGGATCTAATGAAAAACTGTTTTTT.

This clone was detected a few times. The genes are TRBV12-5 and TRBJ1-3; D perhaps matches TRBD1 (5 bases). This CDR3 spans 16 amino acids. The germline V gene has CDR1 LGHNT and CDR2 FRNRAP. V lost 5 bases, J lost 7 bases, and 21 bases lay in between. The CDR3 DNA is TGTGCTAGTGGTCCCCCCGGGACTGGTCTTGGGAACACCATATATTTT. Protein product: CASGPPGTGLGNTIYF.

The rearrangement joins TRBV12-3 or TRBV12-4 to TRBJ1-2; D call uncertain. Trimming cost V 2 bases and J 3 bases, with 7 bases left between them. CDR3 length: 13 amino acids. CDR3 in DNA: TGTGCCAGCAGTTTACGAGGTGACTATGGCTACACCTTC. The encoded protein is CASSLRGDYGYTF.

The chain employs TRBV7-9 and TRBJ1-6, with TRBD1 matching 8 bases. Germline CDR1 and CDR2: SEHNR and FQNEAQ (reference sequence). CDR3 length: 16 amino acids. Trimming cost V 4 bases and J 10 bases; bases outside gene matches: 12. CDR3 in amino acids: CASSSQGQVGASPLHF. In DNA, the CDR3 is TGTGCCAGCAGCTCGCAGGGACAGGTCGGGGCGTCACCCCTCCACTTT.

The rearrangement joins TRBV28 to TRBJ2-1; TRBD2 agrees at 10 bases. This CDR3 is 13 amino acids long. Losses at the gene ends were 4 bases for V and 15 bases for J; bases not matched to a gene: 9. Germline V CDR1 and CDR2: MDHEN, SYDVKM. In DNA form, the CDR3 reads TGTGCCAGCAGTTCTAGCGGGGGAGTATGGCGGTTCTTC. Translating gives CASSSSGGVWRFF.

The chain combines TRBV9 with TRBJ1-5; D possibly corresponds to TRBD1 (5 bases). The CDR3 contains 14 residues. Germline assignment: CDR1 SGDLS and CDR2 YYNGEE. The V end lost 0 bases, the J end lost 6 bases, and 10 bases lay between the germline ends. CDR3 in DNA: TGTGCCAGCAGCGTAGCGGCAGGGCTTCAGCCCCAGCATTTT. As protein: CASSVAAGLQPQHF.

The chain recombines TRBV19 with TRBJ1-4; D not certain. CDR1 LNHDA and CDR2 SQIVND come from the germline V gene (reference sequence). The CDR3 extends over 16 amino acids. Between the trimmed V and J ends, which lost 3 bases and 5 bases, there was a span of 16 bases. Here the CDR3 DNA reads TGTGCCAGTAGTATCCCCGGACTGAGCCTCAATGAAAAACTGTTTTTT. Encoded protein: CASSIPGLSLNEKLFF. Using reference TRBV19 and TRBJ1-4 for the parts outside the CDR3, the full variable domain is DGGITQSPKYLFRKEGQNVTLSCEQNLNHDAMYWYRQDPGQGLRLIYYSQIVNDFQKGDIAEGYSVSREKKESFPLTVTSAQKNPTAFYLCASSIPGLSLNEKLFFGSGTQLSVL.

The CDR3, as DNA: TGTGCCAGCAGCCAGGCTAGCGGGGGCACAGATACGCAGTATTTT. This translates into CASSQASGGTDTQYF. The genes are TRBV3-1 (or the pseudogene TRBV3-2) and TRBJ2-3; 9 bases match TRBD2. The junction had 2 bases not matched to a gene; V was cut back by 3 bases and J by 1 base. In germline, CDR1 is LGHDT, CDR2 YNNKEL (reference sequence). This CDR3 has 15 residues.

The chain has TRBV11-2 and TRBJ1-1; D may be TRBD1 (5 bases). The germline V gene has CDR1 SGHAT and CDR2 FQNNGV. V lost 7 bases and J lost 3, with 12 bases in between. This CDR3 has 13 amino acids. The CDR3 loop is CASTFWGDTEAFF. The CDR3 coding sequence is TGTGCCAGCACATTTTGGGGGGACACTGAAGCTTTCTTT. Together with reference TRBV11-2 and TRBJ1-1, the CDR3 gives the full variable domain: EAGVAQSPRYKIIEKRQSVAFWCNPISGHATLYWYQQILGQGPKLLIQFQNNGVVDDSQLPKDRFSAERLKGVDSTLKIQPAKLEDSAVYLCASTFWGDTEAFFGQGTRLTVV.

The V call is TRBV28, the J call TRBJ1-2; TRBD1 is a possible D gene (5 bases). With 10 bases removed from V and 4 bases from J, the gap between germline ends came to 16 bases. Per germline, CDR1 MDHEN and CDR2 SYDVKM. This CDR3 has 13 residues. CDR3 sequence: CATRPGGGYGYTF. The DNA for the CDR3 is TGTGCCACCCGACCTGGGGGGGGCTATGGCTACACCTTC.

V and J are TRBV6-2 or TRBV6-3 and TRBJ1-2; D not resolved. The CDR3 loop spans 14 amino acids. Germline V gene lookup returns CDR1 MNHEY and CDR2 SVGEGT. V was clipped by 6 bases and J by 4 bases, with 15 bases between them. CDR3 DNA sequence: TGTGCCAGCAGCCTTAGACACCTATCCTATGGCTACACCTTC. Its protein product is CASSLRHLSYGYTF.

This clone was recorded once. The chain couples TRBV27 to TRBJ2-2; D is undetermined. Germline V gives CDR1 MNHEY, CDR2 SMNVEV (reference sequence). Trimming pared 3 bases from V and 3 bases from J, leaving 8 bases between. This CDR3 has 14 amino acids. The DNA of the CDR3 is TGTGCCAGCAGTTTGATAGGAGACACCGGGGAGCTGTTTTTT. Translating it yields CASSLIGDTGELFF.

The CDR3: CASSLTTSGTTDTQYF. CDR3 nucleotides: TGTGCCAGCAGCTTGACGACTAGCGGGACCACAGATACGCAGTATTTT. The chain combines TRBV5-6 with TRBJ2-3; 11 bases line up with TRBD2. This CDR3 has 16 amino acids. V shed 1 base and J 2 bases; nucleotides not matched to a gene: 3. The germline V gene encodes CDR1 SGHDT and CDR2 YYEEEE. The variable domain in full, with the rest retrieved from reference TRBV5-6 and TRBJ2-3, is DAGVTQSPTHLIKTRGQQVTLRCSPKSGHDTVSWYQQALGQGPQFIFQYYEEEERQRGNFPDRFSGHQFPNYSSELNVNALLLGDSALYLCASSLTTSGTTDTQYFGPGTRLTVL.

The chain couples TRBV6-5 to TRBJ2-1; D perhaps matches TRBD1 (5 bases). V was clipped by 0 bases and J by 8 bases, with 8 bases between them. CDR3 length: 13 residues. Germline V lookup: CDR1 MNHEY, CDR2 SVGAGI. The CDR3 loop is CASSYSIGDEQFF. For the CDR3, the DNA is TGTGCCAGCAGTTACTCGATAGGGGATGAGCAGTTCTTC.

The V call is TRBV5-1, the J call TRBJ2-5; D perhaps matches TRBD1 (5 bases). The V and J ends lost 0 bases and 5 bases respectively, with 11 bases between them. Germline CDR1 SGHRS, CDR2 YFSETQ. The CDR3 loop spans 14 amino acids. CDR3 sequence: CASSLEGRVETQYF. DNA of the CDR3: TGCGCCAGCAGCTTGGAGGGCAGGGTGGAGACCCAGTACTTC.

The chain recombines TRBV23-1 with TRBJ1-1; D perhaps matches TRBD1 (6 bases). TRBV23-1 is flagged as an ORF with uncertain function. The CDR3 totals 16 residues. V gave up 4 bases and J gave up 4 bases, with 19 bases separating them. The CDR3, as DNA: TGCGCCAGCAGTCCTCCAGGCAGGGGTTCGGGCACTGAAGCTTTCTTT. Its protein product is CASSPPGRGSGTEAFF.

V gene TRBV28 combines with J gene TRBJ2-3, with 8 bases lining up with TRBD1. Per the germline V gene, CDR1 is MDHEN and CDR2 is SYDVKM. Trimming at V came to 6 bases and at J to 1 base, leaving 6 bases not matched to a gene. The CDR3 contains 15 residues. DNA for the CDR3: TGTGCCAGCAGGGACAGGGAGGCAGGCACAGATACGCAGTATTTT. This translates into CASRDREAGTDTQYF.